The T cell receptor (beta chain) described here comes from a study of blood T cell repertoires in COVID-19. This clone was seen only a few times. Clones were sequenced by immunoSEQ multiplex PCR, and TCRdb holds only the in-frame ones, with some missing. The table lists more than 150,000 clones, roughly 79% of them singletons. The clonotype comes from a woman of 80 years or more with COVID-19, enrolled during active disease. Sequenced input: peripheral blood.

Here the CDR3 reads CASSLAPGVEKLFF. The CDR3 DNA sequence: TGCGCCAGCAGCTTGGCGCCAGGGGTAGAAAAACTGTTTTTT. This chain uses TRBV5-1 with TRBJ1-4; D is perhaps TRBD1 (6 bases). The germline V and J ends were trimmed by 0 bases and 8 bases, with 11 bases remaining between them. Germline CDR1 SGHRS, CDR2 YFSETQ. The CDR3 extends over 14 amino acids.